The 18 T cell receptor beta chains in this list originate from one sample, sequenced in a study of T-cell reconstitution after alpha-beta-depleted transplantation in children. The TCRbeta library incorporated unique molecular identifiers. TCRdb re-called the PCR reads with MiXCR, one entry per CDR3 protein. The table records about 200,000 distinct CDR3 sequences, about 14% of them present only once. The source was PBMCs from the stem cell graft donor, collected from the stem cell graft. The receptor source for this set is a human donor who donated a stem cell graft to a child with acute lymphoblastic leukemia.

The V and J genes are TRBV5-1 and TRBJ2-7, with D perhaps TRBD2 (6 bases). Trimming cost V 4 bases and J 1 base, with 18 bases left between them. The germline V gene encodes CDR1 SGHRS and CDR2 YFSETQ. This CDR3 region has 16 residues. For the CDR3, the DNA is TGCGCCAGCAGCAGAAAACGGGATGGGAGGTCCTACGAGCAGTACTTC. Protein product: CASSRKRDGRSYEQYF.

The table lists this clonotype with many counts. V and J are TRBV11-2 and TRBJ2-2; D not certain. V was shortened by 1 base and J by 7 bases, with 7 bases between the two germline ends. Per germline, CDR1 SGHAT and CDR2 FQNNGV. The CDR3 length is 13 residues. CDR3 sequence (DNA): TGTGCCAGCAGCTTAGCTGAGCACGGGGAGCTGTTTTTT. Translation: CASSLAEHGELFF.

This clonotype was picked up a small number of times. The chain employs TRBV20-1 and TRBJ2-7; D not resolved. Trimming stripped 0 bases from V and 3 bases from J, with 15 bases between. The CDR3 runs to 15 residues. Germline values: CDR1 DFQATT, CDR2 SNEGSKA (reference sequence). CDR3 DNA: TGCAGTGCTAGAGATAAGACGAAAGGAGACTACGAGCAGTACTTC. It is translated as CSARDKTKGDYEQYF.

The table lists this clonotype with many counts. The chain joins TRBV29-1 to TRBJ1-1; D is unresolved. Germline-derived CDR1 and CDR2 are SQVTM and ANQGSEA. V was pared by 7 bases and J by 3 bases, with 6 bases between. The CDR3 extends over 10 amino acids. The CDR3 DNA reads TGCAGCGCTATGGACACTGAAGCTTTCTTT. Residues: CSAMDTEAFF.

This clonotype occurred a few times. The V call is TRBV7-9, the J call TRBJ2-1; 13 bases are shared with TRBD2. The V segment lost 3 bases and the J segment 5 bases; nucleotides outside the gene matches: 1. This CDR3 has 15 residues. The germline CDR1 and CDR2 sequences are SEHNR and FQNEAQ (reference sequence). The CDR3 nucleotides are TGTGCCAGCAGCTTCGGGACTAGCGGGAACAATGAGCAGTTCTTC. Protein: CASSFGTSGNNEQFF.

This clonotype appeared many times. The chain employs TRBV12-3 or TRBV12-4 and TRBJ1-4; 7 bases align to TRBD1. CDR3 length: 14 residues. Trimming removed 5 bases from V and 6 bases from J; junction bases left unmatched: 6. CDR3 sequence (DNA): TGTGCCAGCAGTCAGGACAGGCTGGATGAAAAACTGTTTTTT. Its protein is CASSQDRLDEKLFF.

This clonotype was picked up many times. This chain joins TRBV6-1 and TRBJ2-5; possible D gene TRBD2, 5 bases. V was trimmed by 7 bases and J by 3 bases, leaving 12 bases between them. This CDR3 is 13 amino acids long. Germline CDR1 is MNHNS and CDR2 is SASEGT. CDR3 protein: CASTSPGKETQYF. The CDR3 nucleotides read TGTGCCAGCACCTCCCCGGGGAAAGAGACCCAGTACTTC.

This clonotype has a count of ten or more. The CDR3 nucleotides read TGCGCCAGCAGCTTGGGGGGCAAAGCTTTCTTT. It encodes CASSLGGKAFF. This sequence joins TRBV5-1 and TRBJ1-1, with D perhaps matching TRBD1 (5 bases). V lost 0 bases to trimming and J lost 9 bases, with 6 bases between them. The CDR3 spans 11 residues. Per the germline V gene, CDR1 is SGHRS and CDR2 is YFSETQ. The full variable domain, completed using reference TRBV5-1 and TRBJ1-1, is KAGVTQTPRYLIKTRGQQVTLSCSPISGHRSVSWYQQTPGQGLQFLFEYFSETQRNKGNFPGRFSGRQFSNSRSEMNVSTLELGDSALYLCASSLGGKAFFGQGTRLTVV.

This clonotype has ten or more counts. The V gene is TRBV29-1, the J gene TRBJ2-1; 8 bases line up with TRBD1. Trimming at V came to 2 bases and at J to 7 bases, leaving 7 bases not matched to a gene. The germline V gene encodes CDR1 SQVTM and CDR2 ANQGSEA. The CDR3 length is 14 residues. The CDR3 loop is CSVEPQGARNEQFF. The CDR3 DNA follows: TGCAGCGTTGAACCCCAGGGGGCGCGGAATGAGCAGTTCTTC.

This clonotype was observed many times. The V gene is TRBV4-1, the J gene TRBJ2-1, with 7 bases that match TRBD2. Per germline, CDR1 MGHRA and CDR2 YSYEKL. Trimming at V came to 0 bases and at J to 5 bases, leaving 13 bases not matched to a gene. The CDR3 extends over 18 amino acids. The CDR3: CASSQEAPSGSLNNEQFF. The CDR3 DNA sequence: TGCGCCAGCAGCCAAGAGGCCCCTAGCGGATCCTTAAACAATGAGCAGTTCTTC.

In its sample, this clonotype was seen many times. This chain links TRBV5-1 with TRBJ1-6, with D possibly TRBD1 on 5 matching bases. Germline assignment: CDR1 SGHRS and CDR2 YFSETQ. The germline V and J ends were trimmed by 4 bases and 6 bases, with 17 bases remaining between them. CDR3 size: 16 residues. CDR3 amino acids: CASSLTLQVTNSPLHF. CDR3 DNA sequence: TGCGCCAGCAGCCTGACCTTACAGGTTACTAATTCACCCCTCCACTTT.

In regard to this clonotype: A read error may be the cause here, since a much bigger clone is one base away. This chain connects TRBV6-6 to TRBJ1-1; D ambiguous. The CDR3 length is 13 residues. The germline gives CDR1 MNHNY, CDR2 SVGAGI (reference sequence). CDR3: CASSYGGYTDAFF. The CDR3 DNA reads as TGTGCCAGCAGTTACGGCGGCTACACTGACGCTTTCTTT.

There are many counts of this clonotype. The chain links TRBV12-3 or TRBV12-4 to TRBJ2-7, with TRBD2 identical over 12 bases. This CDR3 is built from 15 residues. Germline trimming cut 5 bases from V and 6 bases from J; bases unmatched to any gene: 8. The CDR3 region has the DNA TGTGCCAGCAGTCTCCTGACTAGCGGGAGTTCCGAGCAGTACTTC. Protein: CASSLLTSGSSEQYF.

This clonotype was recorded at least ten times. The gene calls are TRBV5-1 and TRBJ1-1; 7 bases align to TRBD1. CDR1 and CDR2 from the germline V gene are SGHRS and YFSETQ. With V trimmed by 4 bases and J by 5 bases, 2 bases remained unmatched. The CDR3 length is 12 residues. The CDR3 here is CASSTGATEAFF. The CDR3 DNA sequence: TGCGCCAGCAGCACAGGGGCAACTGAAGCTTTCTTT. Combining the CDR3 with reference TRBV5-1 and TRBJ1-1 gives the whole variable domain KAGVTQTPRYLIKTRGQQVTLSCSPISGHRSVSWYQQTPGQGLQFLFEYFSETQRNKGNFPGRFSGRQFSNSRSEMNVSTLELGDSALYLCASSTGATEAFFGQGTRLTVV.

In its sample, this clonotype was seen many times. V and J are TRBV5-1 and TRBJ2-7; 8 positions agree with TRBD1. The germline V gene encodes CDR1 SGHRS and CDR2 YFSETQ. The J segment lost 5 bases and the V segment lost 4 bases, leaving 5 bases of the junction unmatched. CDR3 length: 13 residues. The CDR3: CASSQGAVDEQYF. The CDR3 DNA reads as TGCGCCAGCAGCCAGGGGGCCGTGGACGAGCAGTACTTC.

This clonotype was detected only once. Possible read error: a much larger clone is one base away. The rearrangement uses TRBV4-1 and TRBJ2-1; the match to TRBD2 covers 13 bases. The length of the CDR3 is 16 residues. Germline V gene sequence: CDR1 MGHRA, CDR2 YSYEKL. V shed 0 bases and J 15 bases; nucleotides not matched to a gene: 11. The CDR3 is CASSQETGLAGIQGFF. Here the CDR3 DNA reads TGCGCCAGCAGCCAAGAAACGGGACTAGCGGGAATACAAGGGTTCTTC.

This clonotype was picked up many times. The V gene is TRBV5-1, the J gene TRBJ1-5; D gene uncertain. Deletions cut 0 bases from V and 7 bases from J, with 8 bases between. Germline lookup yields CDR1 SGHRS and CDR2 YFSETQ. This CDR3 spans 13 amino acids. The CDR3 loop is CASSLAVGQPQHF. Written as DNA, the CDR3 is TGCGCCAGCAGCTTGGCCGTAGGGCAGCCCCAGCATTTT.

Many counts were recorded for this clonotype. The rearrangement links TRBV5-5 to TRBJ2-1, with 7 bases fitting TRBD2. V dropped 1 base and J dropped 9; count of bases not matched to a gene: 10. Germline V CDR1 and CDR2: SGHKS, YYEKEE (reference sequence). The CDR3 runs to 15 residues. CDR3 sequence (DNA): TGTGCCAGCAGCTTGTTGGGAGGGTCCATTTCTGAGCAGTTCTTC. This sequence encodes CASSLLGGSISEQFF.